This T cell receptor (beta chain) was captured in a study of cytomegalovirus exposure and HLA in healthy donors. The primer mix had 60 Vbeta and 13 Jbeta primers. Here immunoSEQ multiplex PCR was the method, and the copy in TCRdb shows in-frame clones only, minus some. Of about 190,000 clones listed, around 81% are singletons. CDR1 and CDR2 from the germline V gene are LGHNA and YSLEER. This CDR3 has 15 amino acids. The germline V and J ends were trimmed by 0 bases and 0 bases, with 9 bases remaining between them. General study results and limits: According to the study, some 160 TCR beta chains were cytomegalovirus-associated. Presence/absence analysis assumed near-uniform sequencing depth across donors.

Healthy donors of bone marrow made up the group. On this clone: The target antigen is unknown.

The chain carries TRBV4-3 and TRBJ2-7, with D possibly matching TRBD2 (5 bases). The specimen sequenced was PBMCs. The TCR sequence derives from a man in his late teens or twenties in good health and CMV-seronegative. The CDR3 here is CASSQETGFSYEQYF. The CDR3, as DNA: TGCGCCAGCAGCCAAGAAACGGGATTCTCCTACGAGCAGTACTTC.